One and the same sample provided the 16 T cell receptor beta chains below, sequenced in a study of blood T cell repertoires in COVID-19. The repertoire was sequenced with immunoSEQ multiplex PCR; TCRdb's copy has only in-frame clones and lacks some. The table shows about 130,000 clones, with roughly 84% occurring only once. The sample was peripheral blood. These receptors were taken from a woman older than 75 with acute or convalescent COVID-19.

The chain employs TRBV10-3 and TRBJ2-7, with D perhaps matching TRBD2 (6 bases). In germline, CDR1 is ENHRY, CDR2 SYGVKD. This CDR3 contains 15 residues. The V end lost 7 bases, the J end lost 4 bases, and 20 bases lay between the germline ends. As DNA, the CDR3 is TGTGCCATCACGAGGGGAAAGGGACTGGGGTACGAGCAGTACTTC. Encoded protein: CAITRGKGLGYEQYF.

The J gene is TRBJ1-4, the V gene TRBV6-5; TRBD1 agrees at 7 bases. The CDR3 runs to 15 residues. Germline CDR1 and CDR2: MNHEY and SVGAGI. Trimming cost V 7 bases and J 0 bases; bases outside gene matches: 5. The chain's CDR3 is CASTSTGATNEKLFF. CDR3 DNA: TGTGCCAGCACCTCTACAGGGGCAACTAATGAAAAACTGTTTTTT.

CDR3 sequence: CASSPHPGPGGEQYF. CDR3 sequence (DNA): TGTGCCAGCAGTCCCCATCCGGGGCCAGGGGGGGAGCAGTACTTC. This chain uses TRBV27 with TRBJ2-7; D perhaps matches TRBD1 (7 bases). Trimming removed 5 bases from V and 7 bases from J, with 21 bases in between. CDR1 is MNHEY, CDR2 SMNVEV, per germline (reference sequence). The CDR3 totals 15 residues.

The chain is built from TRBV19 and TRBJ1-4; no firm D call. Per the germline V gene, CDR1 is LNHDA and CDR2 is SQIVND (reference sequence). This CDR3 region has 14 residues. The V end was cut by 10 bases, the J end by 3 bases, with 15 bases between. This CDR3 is CATRREAANEKLFF. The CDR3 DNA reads TGTGCCACCCGTCGGGAGGCCGCTAATGAAAAACTGTTTTTT. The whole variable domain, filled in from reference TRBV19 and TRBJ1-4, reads DGGITQSPKYLFRKEGQNVTLSCEQNLNHDAMYWYRQDPGQGLRLIYYSQIVNDFQKGDIAEGYSVSREKKESFPLTVTSAQKNPTAFYLCATRREAANEKLFFGSGTQLSVL.

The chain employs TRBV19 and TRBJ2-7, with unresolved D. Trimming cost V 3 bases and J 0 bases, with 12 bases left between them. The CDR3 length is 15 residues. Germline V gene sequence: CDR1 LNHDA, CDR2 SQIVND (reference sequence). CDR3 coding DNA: TGTGCCAGTAGTATCCGACTGCTTAGCTCCTACGAGCAGTACTTC. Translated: CASSIRLLSSYEQYF.

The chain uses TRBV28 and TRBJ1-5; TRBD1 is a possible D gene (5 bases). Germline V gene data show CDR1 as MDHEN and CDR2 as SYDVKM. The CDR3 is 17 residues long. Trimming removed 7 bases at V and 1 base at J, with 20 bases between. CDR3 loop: CASTLPAAGQSNQPQHF. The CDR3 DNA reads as TGTGCCAGCACCTTACCCGCGGCAGGGCAAAGCAATCAGCCCCAGCATTTT.

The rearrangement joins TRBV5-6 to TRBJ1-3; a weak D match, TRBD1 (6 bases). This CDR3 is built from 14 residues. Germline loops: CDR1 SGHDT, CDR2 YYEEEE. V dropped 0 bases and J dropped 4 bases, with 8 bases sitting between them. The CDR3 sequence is CASSLGGRGNTIYF. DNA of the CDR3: TGTGCCAGCAGCTTGGGGGGGCGCGGAAACACCATATATTTT.

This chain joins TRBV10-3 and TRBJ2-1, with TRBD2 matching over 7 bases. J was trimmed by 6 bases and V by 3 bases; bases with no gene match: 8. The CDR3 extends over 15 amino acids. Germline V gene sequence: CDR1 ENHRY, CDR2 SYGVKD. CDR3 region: CAISEPTSPGNEQFF. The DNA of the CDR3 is TGTGCCATCAGTGAACCGACTAGCCCTGGCAATGAGCAGTTCTTC.

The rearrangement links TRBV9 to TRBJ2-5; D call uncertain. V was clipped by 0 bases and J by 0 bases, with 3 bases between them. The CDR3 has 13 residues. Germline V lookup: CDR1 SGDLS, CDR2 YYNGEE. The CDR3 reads CASSVADQETQYF. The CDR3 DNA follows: TGTGCCAGCAGCGTAGCGGACCAAGAGACCCAGTACTTC.

The CDR3 DNA reads as TGTGCCAGTAGCAGTGTACGAAAAGACGGGGAGCTGTTTTTT. This sequence encodes CASSSVRKDGELFF. J is TRBJ2-2 and V is TRBV19; no clear D. The CDR3 spans 14 residues. Germline CDR1 and CDR2: LNHDA and SQIVND (reference sequence). V shed 6 bases and J shed 7 bases, with 15 bases lying between them.

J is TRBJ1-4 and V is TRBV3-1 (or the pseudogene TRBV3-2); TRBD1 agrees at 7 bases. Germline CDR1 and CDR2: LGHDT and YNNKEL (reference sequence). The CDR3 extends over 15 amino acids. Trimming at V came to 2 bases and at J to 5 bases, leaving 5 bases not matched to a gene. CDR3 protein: CASSQSDRRNEKLFF. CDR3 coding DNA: TGTGCCAGCAGCCAATCGGACAGGAGGAATGAAAAACTGTTTTTT.

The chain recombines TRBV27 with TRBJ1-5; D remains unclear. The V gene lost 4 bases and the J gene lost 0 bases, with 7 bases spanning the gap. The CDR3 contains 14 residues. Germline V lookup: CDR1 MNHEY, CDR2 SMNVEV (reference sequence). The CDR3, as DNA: TGTGCCAGCAGTTACAGATATAGCAATCAGCCCCAGCATTTT. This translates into CASSYRYSNQPQHF.

CDR3 DNA: TGTGCCAGCAGATCCGGACAGGGCAGCAATCAGCCCCAGCATTTT. It codes for CASRSGQGSNQPQHF. The rearrangement joins TRBV6-5 to TRBJ1-5; 8 nucleotides agree with TRBD1. Germline values: CDR1 MNHEY, CDR2 SVGAGI. Trimming removed 6 bases from V and 1 base from J; junction bases left unmatched: 5. This CDR3 has 15 residues.

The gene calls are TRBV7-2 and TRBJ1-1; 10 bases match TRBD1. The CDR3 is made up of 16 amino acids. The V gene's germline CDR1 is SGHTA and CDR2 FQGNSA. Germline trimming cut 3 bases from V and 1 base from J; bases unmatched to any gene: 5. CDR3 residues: CASSLRGTGENTEAFF. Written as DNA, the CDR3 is TGTGCCAGCAGCTTGAGAGGGACAGGGGAGAACACTGAAGCTTTCTTT.

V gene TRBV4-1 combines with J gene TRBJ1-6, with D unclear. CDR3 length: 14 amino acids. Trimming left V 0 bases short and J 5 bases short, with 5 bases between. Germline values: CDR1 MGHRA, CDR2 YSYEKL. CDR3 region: CASSQEFNNSPLHF. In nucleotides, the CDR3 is TGCGCCAGCAGCCAAGAATTTAATAATTCACCCCTCCACTTT.

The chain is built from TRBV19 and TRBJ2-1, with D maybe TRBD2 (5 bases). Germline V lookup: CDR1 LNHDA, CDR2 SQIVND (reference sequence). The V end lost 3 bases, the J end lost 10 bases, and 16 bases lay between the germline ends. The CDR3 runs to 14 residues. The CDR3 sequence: CASSINSGLEEQFF. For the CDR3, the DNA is TGTGCCAGTAGTATTAACAGCGGCTTAGAAGAGCAGTTCTTC.